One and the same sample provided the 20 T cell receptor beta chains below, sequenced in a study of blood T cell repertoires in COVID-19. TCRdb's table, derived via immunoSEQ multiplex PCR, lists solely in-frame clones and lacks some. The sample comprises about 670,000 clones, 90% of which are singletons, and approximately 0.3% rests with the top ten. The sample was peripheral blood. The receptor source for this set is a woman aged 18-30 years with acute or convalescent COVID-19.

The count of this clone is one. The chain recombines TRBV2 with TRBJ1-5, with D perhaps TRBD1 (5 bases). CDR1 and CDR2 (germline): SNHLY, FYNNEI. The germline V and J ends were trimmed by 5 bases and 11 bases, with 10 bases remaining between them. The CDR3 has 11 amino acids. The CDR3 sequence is CASSPDKAQHF. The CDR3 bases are TGTGCCAGCAGTCCGGACAAGGCCCAGCATTTT.

Here the CDR3 DNA reads TGTGCCAGCAGCGTAGGAAGCGGGGGAAACCAAGAGACCCAGTACTTC. Its protein is CASSVGSGGNQETQYF. This chain links TRBV9 with TRBJ2-5; 8 bases match TRBD2. Germline CDR1 and CDR2: SGDLS and YYNGEE. There are 16 residues in the CDR3. Trimming at V came to 0 bases and at J to 0 bases, leaving 4 bases not matched to a gene.

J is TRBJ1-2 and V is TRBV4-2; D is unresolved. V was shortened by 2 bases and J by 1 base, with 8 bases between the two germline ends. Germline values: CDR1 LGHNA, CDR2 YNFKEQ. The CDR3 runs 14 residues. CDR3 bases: TGTGCCAGCAGCCAAAAACAGCTTAACTATGGCTACACCTTC. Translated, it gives CASSQKQLNYGYTF.

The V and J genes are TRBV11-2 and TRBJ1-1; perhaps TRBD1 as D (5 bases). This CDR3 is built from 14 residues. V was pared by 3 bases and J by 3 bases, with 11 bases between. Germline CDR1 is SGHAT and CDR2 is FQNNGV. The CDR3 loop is CASSLAGWDTEAFF. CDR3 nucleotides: TGTGCCAGCAGCTTGGCAGGGTGGGACACTGAAGCTTTCTTT.

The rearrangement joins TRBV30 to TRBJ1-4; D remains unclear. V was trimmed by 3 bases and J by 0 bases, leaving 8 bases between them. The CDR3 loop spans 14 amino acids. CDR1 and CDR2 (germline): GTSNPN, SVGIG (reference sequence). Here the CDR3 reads CAWSAGSTNEKLFF. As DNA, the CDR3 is TGTGCCTGGAGCGCGGGGTCAACTAATGAAAAACTGTTTTTT.

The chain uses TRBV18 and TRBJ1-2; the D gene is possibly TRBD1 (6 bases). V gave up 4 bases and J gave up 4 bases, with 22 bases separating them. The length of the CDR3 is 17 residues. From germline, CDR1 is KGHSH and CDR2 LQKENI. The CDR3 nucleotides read TGTGCCAGCTCACTGGCGGACAGCCCCGTTTGGGCCTATGGCTACACCTTC. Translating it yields CASSLADSPVWAYGYTF.

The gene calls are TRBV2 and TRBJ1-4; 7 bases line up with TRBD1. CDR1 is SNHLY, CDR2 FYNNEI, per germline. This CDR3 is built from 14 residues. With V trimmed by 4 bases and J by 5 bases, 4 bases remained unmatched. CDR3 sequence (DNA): TGTGCCAGCAGTGTTGGGACAGTCAATGAAAAACTGTTTTTT. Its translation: CASSVGTVNEKLFF.

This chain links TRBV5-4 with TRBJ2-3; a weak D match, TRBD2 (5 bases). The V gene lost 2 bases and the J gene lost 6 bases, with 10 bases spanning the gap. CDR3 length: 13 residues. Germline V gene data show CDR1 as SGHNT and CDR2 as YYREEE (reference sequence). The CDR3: CASSFLRRDTQYF. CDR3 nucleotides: TGTGCCAGCAGCTTTTTAAGGAGGGATACGCAGTATTTT. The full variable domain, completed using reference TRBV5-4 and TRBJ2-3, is ETGVTQSPTHLIKTRGQQVTLRCSSQSGHNTVSWYQQALGQGPQFIFQYYREEENGRGNFPPRFSGLQFPNYSSELNVNALELDDSALYLCASSFLRRDTQYFGPGTRLTVL.

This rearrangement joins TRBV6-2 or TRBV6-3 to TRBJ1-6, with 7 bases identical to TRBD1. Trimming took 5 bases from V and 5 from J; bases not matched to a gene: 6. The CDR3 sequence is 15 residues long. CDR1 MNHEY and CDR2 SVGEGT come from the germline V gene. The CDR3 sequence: CASSHAGTDNSPLHF. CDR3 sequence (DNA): TGTGCCAGCAGTCACGCCGGGACAGATAATTCACCCCTCCACTTT.

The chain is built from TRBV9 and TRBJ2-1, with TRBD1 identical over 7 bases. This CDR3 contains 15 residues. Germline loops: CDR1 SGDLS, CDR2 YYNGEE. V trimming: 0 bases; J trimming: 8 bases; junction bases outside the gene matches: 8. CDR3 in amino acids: CASSVDSVGGHEQFF. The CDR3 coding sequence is TGTGCCAGCAGCGTAGATTCAGTAGGGGGCCATGAGCAGTTCTTC.

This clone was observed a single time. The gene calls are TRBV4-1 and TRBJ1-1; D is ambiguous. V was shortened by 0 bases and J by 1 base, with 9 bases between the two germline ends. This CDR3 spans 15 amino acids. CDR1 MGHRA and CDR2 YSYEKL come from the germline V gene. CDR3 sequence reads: CASSQDPGPNTEAFF. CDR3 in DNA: TGCGCCAGCAGCCAAGACCCAGGTCCGAACACTGAAGCTTTCTTT.

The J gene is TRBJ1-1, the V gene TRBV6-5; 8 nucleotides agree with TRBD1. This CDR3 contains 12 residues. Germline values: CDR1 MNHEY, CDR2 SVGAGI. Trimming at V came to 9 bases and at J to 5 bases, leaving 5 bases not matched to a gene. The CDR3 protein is CASSTGATEAFF. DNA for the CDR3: TGTGCCAGTTCGACAGGGGCTACTGAAGCTTTCTTT.

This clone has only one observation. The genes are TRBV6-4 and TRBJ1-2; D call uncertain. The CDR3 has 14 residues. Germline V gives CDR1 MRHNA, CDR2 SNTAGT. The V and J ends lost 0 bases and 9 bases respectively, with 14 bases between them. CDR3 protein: CASSDSGQRQSYTF. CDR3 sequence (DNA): TGTGCCAGCAGTGACTCCGGTCAGAGGCAGAGCTACACCTTC.

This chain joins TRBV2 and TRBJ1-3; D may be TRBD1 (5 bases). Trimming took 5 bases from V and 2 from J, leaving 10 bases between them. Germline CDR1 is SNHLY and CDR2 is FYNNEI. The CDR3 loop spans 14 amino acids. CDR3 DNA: TGTGCCAGCAGTCCGACAGTAGCTGGAAACACCATATATTTT. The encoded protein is CASSPTVAGNTIYF. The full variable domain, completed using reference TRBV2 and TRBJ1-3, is EPEVTQTPSHQVTQMGQEVILRCVPISNHLYFYWYRQILGQKVEFLVSFYNNEISEKSEIFDDQFSVERPDGSNFTLKIRSTKLEDSAMYFCASSPTVAGNTIYFGEGSWLTVV.

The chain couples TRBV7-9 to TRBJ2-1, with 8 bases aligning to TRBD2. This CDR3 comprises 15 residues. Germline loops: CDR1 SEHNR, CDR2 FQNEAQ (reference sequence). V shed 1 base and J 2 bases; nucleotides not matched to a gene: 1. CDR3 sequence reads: CASSLGGGPYNEQFF. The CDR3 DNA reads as TGTGCCAGCAGCTTAGGCGGGGGGCCCTACAATGAGCAGTTCTTC.

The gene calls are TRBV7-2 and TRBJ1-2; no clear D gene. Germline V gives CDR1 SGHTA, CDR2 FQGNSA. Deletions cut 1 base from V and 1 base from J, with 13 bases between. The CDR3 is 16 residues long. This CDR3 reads CASSLVVLHVNYGYTF. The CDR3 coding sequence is TGTGCCAGCAGCTTAGTGGTTTTACATGTTAACTATGGCTACACCTTC.

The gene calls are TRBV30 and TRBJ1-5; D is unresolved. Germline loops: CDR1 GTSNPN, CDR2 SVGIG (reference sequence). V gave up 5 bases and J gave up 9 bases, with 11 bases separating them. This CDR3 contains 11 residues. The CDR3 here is CAWGRPRPQHF. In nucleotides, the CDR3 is TGTGCCTGGGGCAGGCCCAGGCCCCAGCATTTT.

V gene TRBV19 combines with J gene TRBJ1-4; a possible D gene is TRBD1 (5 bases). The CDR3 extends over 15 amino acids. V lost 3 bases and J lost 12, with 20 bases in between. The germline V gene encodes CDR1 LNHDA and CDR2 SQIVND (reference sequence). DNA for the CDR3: TGTGCCAGTAGTATGAGGTGGCAGGGCCTGAAAGAACTGTTTTTT. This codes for CASSMRWQGLKELFF.

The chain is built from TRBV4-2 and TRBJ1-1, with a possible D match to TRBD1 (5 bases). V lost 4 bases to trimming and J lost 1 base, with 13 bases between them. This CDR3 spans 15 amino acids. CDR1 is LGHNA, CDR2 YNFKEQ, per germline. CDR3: CASSPLPTENTEAFF. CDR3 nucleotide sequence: TGTGCCAGCAGCCCTCTCCCGACAGAGAACACTGAAGCTTTCTTT.

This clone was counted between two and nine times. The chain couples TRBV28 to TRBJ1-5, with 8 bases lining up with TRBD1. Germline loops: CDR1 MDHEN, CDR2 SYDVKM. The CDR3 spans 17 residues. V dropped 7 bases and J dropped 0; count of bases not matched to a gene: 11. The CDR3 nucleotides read TGTGCCAGCACTACCCTCAGGGGGCGGAATAGCAATCAGCCCCAGCATTTT. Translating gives CASTTLRGRNSNQPQHF.